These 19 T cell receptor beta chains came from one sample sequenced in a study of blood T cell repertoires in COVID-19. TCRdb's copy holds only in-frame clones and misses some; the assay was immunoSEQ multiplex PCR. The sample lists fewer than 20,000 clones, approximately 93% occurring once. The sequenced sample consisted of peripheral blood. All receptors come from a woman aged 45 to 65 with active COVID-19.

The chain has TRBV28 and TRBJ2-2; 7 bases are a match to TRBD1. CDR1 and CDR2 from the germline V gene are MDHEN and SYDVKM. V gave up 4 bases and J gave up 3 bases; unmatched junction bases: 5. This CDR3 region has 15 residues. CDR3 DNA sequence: TGTGCCAGCAGTTGGGAAGGGGGCTACACCGGGGAGCTGTTTTTT. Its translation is CASSWEGGYTGELFF.

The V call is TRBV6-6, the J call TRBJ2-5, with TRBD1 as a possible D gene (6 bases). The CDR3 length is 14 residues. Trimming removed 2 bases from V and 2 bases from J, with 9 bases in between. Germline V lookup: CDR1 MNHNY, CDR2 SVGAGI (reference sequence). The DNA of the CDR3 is TGTGCCAGCAGTTACCCTGGACAGCAAGAGACCCAGTACTTC. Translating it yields CASSYPGQQETQYF.

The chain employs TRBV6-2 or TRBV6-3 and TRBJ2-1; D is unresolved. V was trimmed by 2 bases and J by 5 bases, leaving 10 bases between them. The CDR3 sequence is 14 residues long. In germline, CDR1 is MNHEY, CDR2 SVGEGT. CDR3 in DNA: TGTGCCAGCAGTTACCCTAATTCGAACAATGAGCAGTTCTTC. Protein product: CASSYPNSNNEQFF.

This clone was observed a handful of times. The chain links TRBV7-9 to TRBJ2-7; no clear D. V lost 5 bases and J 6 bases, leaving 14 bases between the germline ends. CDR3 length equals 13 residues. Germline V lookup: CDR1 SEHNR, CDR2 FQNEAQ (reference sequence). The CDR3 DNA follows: TGTGCCAGCAGCCCCGGAGTAGTCGCCGAGCAGTACTTC. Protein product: CASSPGVVAEQYF.

The CDR3 loop reads CASSLGQTGGAFVGTEAFF. The CDR3 bases are TGTGCCAGCAGCTTGGGCCAGACAGGGGGCGCCTTCGTGGGCACTGAAGCTTTCTTT. This chain uses TRBV5-4 with TRBJ1-1, with 10 bases matching TRBD1. Trimming removed 0 bases from V and 4 bases from J; junction bases left unmatched: 15. The CDR3 loop spans 19 amino acids. The germline V gene has CDR1 SGHNT and CDR2 YYREEE (reference sequence).

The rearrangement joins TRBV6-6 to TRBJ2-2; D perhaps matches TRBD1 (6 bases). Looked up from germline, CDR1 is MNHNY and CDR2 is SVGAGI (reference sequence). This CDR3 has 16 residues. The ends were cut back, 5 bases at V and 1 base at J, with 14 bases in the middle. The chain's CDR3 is CASSPPGQLNTGELFF. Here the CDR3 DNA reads TGTGCCAGCAGTCCACCCGGACAGTTGAACACCGGGGAGCTGTTTTTT.

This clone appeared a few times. CDR3 DNA sequence: TGTGCCAGCAGTACTCCCCGGGAGTTTAATTCACCCCTCCACTTT. Its protein product is CASSTPREFNSPLHF. This chain connects TRBV28 to TRBJ1-6; D is unresolved. Trimming left V 5 bases short and J 6 bases short, with 14 bases between. The CDR3 length is 15 residues. CDR1 is MDHEN, CDR2 SYDVKM, per germline.

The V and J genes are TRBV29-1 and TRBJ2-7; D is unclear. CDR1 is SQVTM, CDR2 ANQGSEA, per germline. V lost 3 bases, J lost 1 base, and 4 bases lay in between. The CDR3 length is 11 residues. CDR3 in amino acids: CSVEESYEQYF. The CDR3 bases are TGCAGCGTTGAGGAGTCCTACGAGCAGTACTTC.

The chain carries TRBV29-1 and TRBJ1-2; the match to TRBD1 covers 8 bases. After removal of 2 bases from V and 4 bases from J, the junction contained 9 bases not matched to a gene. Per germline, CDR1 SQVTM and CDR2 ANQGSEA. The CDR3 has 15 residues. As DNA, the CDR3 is TGCAGCGTTGAATTTTACGCAGGGGGCCCCTATGGCTACACCTTC. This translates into CSVEFYAGGPYGYTF. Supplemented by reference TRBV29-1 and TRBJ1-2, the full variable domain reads SAVISQKPSRDICQRGTSLTIQCQVDSQVTMMFWYRQQPGQSLTLIATANQGSEATYESGFVIDKFPISRPNLTFSTLTVSNMSPEDSSIYLCSVEFYAGGPYGYTFGSGTRLTVV.

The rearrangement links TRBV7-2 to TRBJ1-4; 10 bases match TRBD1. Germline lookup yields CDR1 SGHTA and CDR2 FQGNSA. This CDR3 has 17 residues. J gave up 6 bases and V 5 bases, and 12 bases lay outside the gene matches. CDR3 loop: CASSPPRGTGEDEKLFF. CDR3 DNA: TGTGCCAGCAGCCCTCCCCGGGGGACAGGGGAGGATGAAAAACTGTTTTTT.

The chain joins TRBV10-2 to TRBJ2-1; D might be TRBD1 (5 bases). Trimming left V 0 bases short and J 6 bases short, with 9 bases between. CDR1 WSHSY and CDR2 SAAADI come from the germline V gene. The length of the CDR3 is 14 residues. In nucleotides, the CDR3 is TGCGCCAGCAGTGAGTCTAGACAGATCAATGAGCAGTTCTTC. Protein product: CASSESRQINEQFF.

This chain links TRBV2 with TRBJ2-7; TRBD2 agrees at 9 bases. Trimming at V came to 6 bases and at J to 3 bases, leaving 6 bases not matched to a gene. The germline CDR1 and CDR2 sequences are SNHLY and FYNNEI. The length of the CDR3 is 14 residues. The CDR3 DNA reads TGTGCCAGCAGAGATAGCGGGAGAGACTACGAGCAGTACTTC. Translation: CASRDSGRDYEQYF.

The CDR3 coding sequence is TGTGCCAGCAGCTCAACTAAGACTAGCGTCTCAGGGGAGACCCAGTACTTC. Protein product: CASSSTKTSVSGETQYF. The chain uses TRBV7-9 and TRBJ2-5, with 8 bases lining up with TRBD2. The CDR3 is made up of 17 amino acids. With 4 bases clipped from V and 5 bases from J, the junction kept 15 bases outside the gene matches. Germline-derived CDR1 and CDR2 are SEHNR and FQNEAQ (reference sequence).

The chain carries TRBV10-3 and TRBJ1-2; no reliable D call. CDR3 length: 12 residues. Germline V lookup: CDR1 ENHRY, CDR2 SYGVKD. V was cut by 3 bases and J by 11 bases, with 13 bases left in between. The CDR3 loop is CAISDSRFLYTF. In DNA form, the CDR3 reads TGTGCCATCAGTGATTCGCGGTTCCTTTACACCTTC.

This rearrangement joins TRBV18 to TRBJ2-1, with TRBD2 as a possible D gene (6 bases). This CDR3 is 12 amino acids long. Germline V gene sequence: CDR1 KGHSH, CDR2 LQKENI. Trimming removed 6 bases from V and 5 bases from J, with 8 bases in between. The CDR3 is CASSRENNEQFF. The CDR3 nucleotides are TGTGCCAGCTCGCGGGAAAACAATGAGCAGTTCTTC.

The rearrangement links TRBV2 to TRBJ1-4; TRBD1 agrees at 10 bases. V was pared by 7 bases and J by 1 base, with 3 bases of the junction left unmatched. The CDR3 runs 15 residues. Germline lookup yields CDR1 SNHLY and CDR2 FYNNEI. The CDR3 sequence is CASTDRGRTNEKLFF. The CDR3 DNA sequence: TGTGCCAGCACAGACAGGGGGCGAACTAATGAAAAACTGTTTTTT. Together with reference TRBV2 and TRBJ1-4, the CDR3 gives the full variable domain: EPEVTQTPSHQVTQMGQEVILRCVPISNHLYFYWYRQILGQKVEFLVSFYNNEISEKSEIFDDQFSVERPDGSNFTLKIRSTKLEDSAMYFCASTDRGRTNEKLFFGSGTQLSVL.

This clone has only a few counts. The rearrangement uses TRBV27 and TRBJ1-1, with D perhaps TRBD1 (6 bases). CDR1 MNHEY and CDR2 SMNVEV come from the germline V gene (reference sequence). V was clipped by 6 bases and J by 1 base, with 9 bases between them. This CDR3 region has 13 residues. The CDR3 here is CASSRQENTEAFF. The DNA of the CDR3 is TGTGCCAGCAGCCGACAGGAGAACACTGAAGCTTTCTTT.

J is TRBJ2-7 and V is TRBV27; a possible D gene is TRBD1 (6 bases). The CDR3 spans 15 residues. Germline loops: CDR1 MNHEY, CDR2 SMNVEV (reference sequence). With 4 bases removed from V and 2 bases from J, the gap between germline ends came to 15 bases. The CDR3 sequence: CASSSQGPRTYEQYF. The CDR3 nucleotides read TGTGCCAGCAGTTCCCAGGGGCCCCGTACCTACGAGCAGTACTTC.

The chain's CDR3 is CASSPGTGSDTGELFF. CDR3 nucleotides: TGTGCCAGCAGCCCCGGGACAGGCTCGGACACCGGGGAGCTGTTTTTT. The chain employs TRBV11-1 and TRBJ2-2; 8 bases align to TRBD1. CDR1 and CDR2 (germline): SGHAT, FQDESV (reference sequence). The CDR3 consists of 16 residues. The junction had 8 bases not matched to a gene; V was cut back by 5 bases and J by 3 bases.